A selection of T cell receptor beta chains follows, all from one sample in a study of blood T cells in healthy people across ages. Using its own MiXCR run on the 5' RACE reads, TCRdb lists one record per CDR3 protein. Among more than 800,000 distinct CDR3 sequences listed, 29% were seen once. The sequenced material came from blood. These receptors originate from a woman aged 80 or over in good health. The CDR3 runs from the conserved cysteine through the conserved F or W. Each record gives: D gene, V gene, J gene, clone size, CDR3 protein, CDR3 DNA. A D gene is named only where the DNA matches it firmly. The size field is filled for only some rows; it gives once, few, many or a size class.

TRBD1	TRBV20-1	TRBJ1-6	many	CSAKKGNRGYSPLHF	TGCAGTGCTAAAAAGGGCAACAGGGGTTATTCACCCCTCCACTTT
-	TRBV6-6	TRBJ2-4	many	CASSSLGGVAKNIQYF	TGTGCCAGCAGTTCCTTAGGGGGGGTAGCCAAAAACATTCAGTACTTC
TRBD1	TRBV6-1	TRBJ1-2	few	CASSVRQGANYGYTF	TGTGCCAGCAGTGTTCGACAGGGAGCTAACTATGGCTACACCTTC
-	TRBV21-1	TRBJ2-7	-	CASTLTSGSNEQYF	TGTGCCAGCACCCTGACTAGCGGGTCCAACGAGCAGTACTTC
-	TRBV7-9	TRBJ1-2	many	CASSPDRGTNYGYTF	TGTGCCAGCAGCCCAGACCGGGGAACTAACTATGGCTACACCTTC
-	TRBV20-1	TRBJ2-6	many	CSARDRGSGANVLTF	TGCAGTGCTAGAGATCGAGGCTCTGGGGCCAACGTCCTGACTTTC
-	TRBV19	TRBJ1-5	few	CATGNWGNQPQHF	TGTGCCACCGGGAATTGGGGTAATCAGCCCCAGCATTTT
-	TRBV7-2	TRBJ2-7	-	CASLKGGTKDEQYF	TGTGCCAGCTTAAAGGGAGGAACTAAGGACGAGCAGTACTTC
-	TRBV5-1	TRBJ1-2	many	CASSPEAANYGYTF	TGCGCCAGCAGCCCAGAGGCCGCTAACTATGGCTACACCTTC
TRBD1	TRBV20-1	TRBJ2-3	many	CSARGSVVDRGNPDTQYF	TGCAGTGCTAGAGGGTCGGTTGTCGACAGGGGGAACCCAGATACGCAGTATTTT
-	TRBV7-3	TRBJ2-1	-	CASSLAAPSNEQFF	TGTGCCAGCAGCTTAGCGGCCCCGAGCAATGAGCAGTTCTTC
-	TRBV6-4	TRBJ1-4	few	CASSDSSATNEKLFF	TGTGCCAGCAGTGACTCGAGTGCAACTAATGAAAAACTGTTTTTT
-	TRBV27	TRBJ1-1	few	CASSFFGPPATTEAFF	TGTGCCAGCAGTTTTTTCGGACCGCCCGCCACCACTGAAGCTTTCTTT
-	TRBV7-2	TRBJ2-1	many	CASSLFYTSEQFF	TGTGCCAGCAGCCTTTTCTATACGTCTGAGCAGTTCTTC
-	TRBV28	TRBJ1-5	-	CASSLVGAQPQHF	TGTGCCAGCAGTTTAGTAGGGGCTCAGCCCCAGCATTTT
TRBD2	TRBV7-2	TRBJ2-5	many	CASSRVTSGGMETQYF	TGTGCCAGCAGCCGCGTCACTAGCGGGGGGATGGAGACCCAGTACTTC
-	TRBV28	TRBJ1-5	-	CASAPTGRNQPQHF	TGTGCCAGCGCCCCGACAGGACGCAATCAGCCCCAGCATTTT